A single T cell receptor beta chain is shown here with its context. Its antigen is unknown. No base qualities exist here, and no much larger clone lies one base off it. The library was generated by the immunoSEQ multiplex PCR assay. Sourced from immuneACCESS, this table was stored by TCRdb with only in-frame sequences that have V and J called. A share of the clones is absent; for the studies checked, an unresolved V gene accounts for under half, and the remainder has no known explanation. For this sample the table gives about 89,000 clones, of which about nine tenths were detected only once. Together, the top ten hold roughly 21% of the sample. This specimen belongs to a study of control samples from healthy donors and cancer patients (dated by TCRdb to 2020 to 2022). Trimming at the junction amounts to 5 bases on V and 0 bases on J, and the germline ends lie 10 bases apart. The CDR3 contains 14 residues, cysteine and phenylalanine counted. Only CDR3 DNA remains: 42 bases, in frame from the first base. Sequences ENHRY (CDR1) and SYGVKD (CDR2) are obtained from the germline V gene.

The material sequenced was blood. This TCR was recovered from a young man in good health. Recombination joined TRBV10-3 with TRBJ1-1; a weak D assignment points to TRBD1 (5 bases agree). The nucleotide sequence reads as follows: TGTGCCATCAGTACTACAGGAATGAACACTGAAGCTTTCTTT. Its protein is CAISTTGMNTEAFF.